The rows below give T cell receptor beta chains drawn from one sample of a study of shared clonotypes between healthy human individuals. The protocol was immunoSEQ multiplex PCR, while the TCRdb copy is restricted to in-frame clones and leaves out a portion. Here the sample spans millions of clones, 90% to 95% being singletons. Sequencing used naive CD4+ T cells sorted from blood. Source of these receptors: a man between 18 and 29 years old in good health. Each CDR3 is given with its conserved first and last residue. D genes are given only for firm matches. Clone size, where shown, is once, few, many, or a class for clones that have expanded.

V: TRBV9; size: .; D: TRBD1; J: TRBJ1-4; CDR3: CASSATGEVGEKLFF; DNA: TGTGCCAGCAGCGCTACAGGGGAGGTTGGTGAAAAACTGTTTTTT
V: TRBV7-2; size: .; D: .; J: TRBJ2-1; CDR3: CASSLRGLSRSYNEQFF; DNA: TGTGCCAGCAGCTTGCGCGGGCTCTCTAGGTCCTACAATGAGCAGTTCTTC
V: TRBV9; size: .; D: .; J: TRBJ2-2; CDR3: CASSVDLSGELFF; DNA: TGTGCCAGCAGCGTAGATCTTAGCGGGGAGCTGTTTTTT
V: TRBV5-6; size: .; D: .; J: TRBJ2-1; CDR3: CASSLVAVNEQFF; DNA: TGTGCCAGCAGCTTGGTCGCGGTGAATGAGCAGTTCTTC
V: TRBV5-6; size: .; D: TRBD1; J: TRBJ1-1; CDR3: CASSSFFPTGGRTEAFF; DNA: TGTGCCAGCAGCTCGTTCTTCCCCACAGGGGGCAGGACTGAAGCTTTCTTT
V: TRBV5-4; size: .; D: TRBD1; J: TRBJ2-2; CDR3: CASSLAGTGVTGELFF; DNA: TGTGCCAGCAGCTTGGCCGGGACAGGCGTCACCGGGGAGCTGTTTTTT
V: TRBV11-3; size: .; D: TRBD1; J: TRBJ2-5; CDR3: CASSLTGTAQETQYF; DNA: TGTGCCAGCAGCTTAACCGGGACAGCCCAAGAGACCCAGTACTTC
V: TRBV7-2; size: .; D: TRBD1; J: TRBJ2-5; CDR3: CASSSGQGKETQYF; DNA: TGTGCCAGCAGCTCGGGACAGGGGAAAGAGACCCAGTACTTC
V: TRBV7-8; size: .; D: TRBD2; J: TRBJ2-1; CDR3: CASSLKEAGVNEQFF; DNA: TGTGCCAGCAGCTTAAAAGAAGCGGGAGTCAATGAGCAGTTCTTC
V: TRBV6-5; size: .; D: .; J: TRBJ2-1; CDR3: CASSYRAGLNEQFF; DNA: TGTGCCAGCAGTTATCGGGCAGGCCTTAATGAGCAGTTCTTC
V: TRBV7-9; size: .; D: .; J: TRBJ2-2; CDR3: CASLGGGTGELFF; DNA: TGTGCCAGTCTAGGGGGTGGCACCGGGGAGCTGTTTTTT
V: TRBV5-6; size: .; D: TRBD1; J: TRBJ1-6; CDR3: CASRTQGDNSPLHF; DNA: TGTGCCAGCAGGACCCAGGGGGACAATTCACCCCTCCACTTT
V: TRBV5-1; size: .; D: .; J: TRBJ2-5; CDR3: CASSLFGDRETQYF; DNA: TGCGCCAGCAGCTTGTTTGGGGATCGGGAGACCCAGTACTTC
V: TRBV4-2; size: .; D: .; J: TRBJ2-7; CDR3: CASSQDGDGRAGHEQYF; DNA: TGTGCCAGCAGCCAAGACGGAGACGGCCGCGCGGGCCACGAGCAGTACTTC
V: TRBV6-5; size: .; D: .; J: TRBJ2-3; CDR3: CASSALRGDTQYF; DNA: TGTGCCAGCAGCGCCCTGAGAGGAGATACGCAGTATTTT
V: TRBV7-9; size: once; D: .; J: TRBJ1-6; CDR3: CASSLQLSSYNSPLHF; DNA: TGTGCCAGCAGCTTACAGTTGAGCTCCTATAATTCACCCCTCCACTTT
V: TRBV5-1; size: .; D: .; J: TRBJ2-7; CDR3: CASSLAQGGYEQYF; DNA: TGCGCCAGCAGCTTGGCCCAGGGTGGCTACGAGCAGTACTTC
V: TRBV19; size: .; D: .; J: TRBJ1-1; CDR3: CASSAQGNTEAFF; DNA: TGTGCCAGTAGCGCACAGGGAAACACTGAAGCTTTCTTT
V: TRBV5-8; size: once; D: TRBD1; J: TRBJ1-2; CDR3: CASSWDRAGGYTF; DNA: TGTGCCAGCAGCTGGGACAGAGCTGGGGGCTACACCTTC
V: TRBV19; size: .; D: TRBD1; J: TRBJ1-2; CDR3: CASRPLGTVNYGYTF; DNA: TGTGCCTCACGGCCACTTGGGACAGTAAACTATGGCTACACCTTC
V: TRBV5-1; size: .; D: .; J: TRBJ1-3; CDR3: CASSLTVQPGNTIYF; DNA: TGCGCCAGCAGCTTGACAGTACAGCCCGGAAACACCATATATTTT
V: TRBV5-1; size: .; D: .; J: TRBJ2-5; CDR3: CASSQGAQYF; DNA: TGCGCCAGCAGCCAGGGAGCCCAGTACTTC